These 28 T cell receptor beta chains were sequenced from one sample in a study of tumor-infiltrating lymphocytes in primary liver carcinoma. The investigators made TCR beta cDNA from roughly 460 ng total RNA, using a constant-region primer. Investigators got TCR beta libraries out of three nested multiplex PCR rounds, done with slightly modified ARM-PCR. For roughly 11 cycles apiece, the opening two PCR rounds ran with TRBV1-TRBV30 forward primers and a C-beta reverse primer. MiXCR was run by TCRdb on the multiplex PCR reads, yielding one entry per CDR3 protein. The data show 50,000 or so distinct CDR3 sequences, around 77% seen once. The roughly 18-32 mg bulk tissue piece was not sorted before simultaneous RNA and DNA extraction. The material sequenced was liver tumor tissue from sampling region 5. Subset specified: tumor region T5, tumor centre. Source of these receptors: a man aged 40-55 years with primary liver carcinoma and hepatitis B virus infection.

Concerning this clonotype itself: A read error is likely, as this CDR3 ends without the conserved phenylalanine or tryptophan. The chain recombines TRBV6-6 with TRBJ2-7; D is unclear. The CDR3 extends over 14 amino acids. Germline CDR1 and CDR2: MNHNY and SVGAGI (reference sequence). The CDR3 reads CARSFTGSSYEQYL. In DNA, the CDR3 is TGTGCCAGGAGTTTTACGGGTTCCTCCTACGAGCAGTACTTA.

For this clonotype: One end of the junction is discordant with germline, which a read error may explain. V and J are TRBV11-3 and TRBJ2-7; 7 bases fit TRBD1. Looked up from germline, CDR1 is SGHNT and CDR2 is YENEEA. The CDR3 loop spans 13 amino acids. As DNA, the CDR3 is TGTACCAGCAGCGTGGGACAGTCCTACACGCAGTACTTC. This sequence encodes CTSSVGQSYTQYF. The entire variable domain, with the rest obtained from reference TRBV11-3 and TRBJ2-7, is as follows: EAGVVQSPRYKIIEKKQPVAFWCNPISGHNTLYWYLQNLGQGPELLIRYENEEAVDDSQLPKDRFSAERLKGVDSTLKIQPAELGDSAVYLCTSSVGQSYTQYFGPGTRLTVT.

Ten or more counts support this clonotype. The rearrangement uses TRBV5-1 and TRBJ2-3; D is undetermined. The V and J ends lost 4 bases and 4 bases respectively, with 13 bases between them. The CDR3 contains 14 residues. Germline values: CDR1 SGHRS, CDR2 YFSETQ. The CDR3 DNA follows: TGCGCCAGCAGCCAGGAGTGGTTGGCAGATACGCAGTATTTT. The encoded protein is CASSQEWLADTQYF.

Note on this clonotype: One end of the junction varies from germline; a read error may be responsible. The chain is built from TRBV5-6 and TRBJ2-1; tentatively, D is TRBD2 (6 bases). The CDR3 sequence is 16 residues long. Germline V gene sequence: CDR1 SGHDT, CDR2 YYEEEE. The CDR3 DNA sequence: TGTGCCACCAGCTTCCGATTAGTGGGGGGATACAATGAGCAGTTCTTC. It yields the protein CATSFRLVGGYNEQFF.

Remarks on this clonotype: It may be a read error: a sequence one base away is much more abundant. This rearrangement joins TRBV2 to TRBJ2-2; D is perhaps TRBD2 (6 bases). This CDR3 is built from 15 residues. Germline CDR1 reads SNHLY; CDR2 reads FYNNEI. In nucleotides, the CDR3 is TGTGCCAGCAGTGAAATAGGGAGGAACGCCGGGGAGCTGTTTTTT. This sequence encodes CASSEIGRNAGELFF.

This clonotype has just one count. One end of the junction fails to match germline, which may point to a read error. The V call is TRBV6-2 or TRBV6-3, the J call TRBJ2-7; D unclear. The germline V gene encodes CDR1 MNHEY and CDR2 SVGEGT. The CDR3 sequence is 14 residues long. The CDR3 nucleotides read TGTGTCAGCAGTCAAAGGACGGAGCCCTACGAGCAGTATTTC. It codes for CVSSQRTEPYEQYF.

A word on this clonotype: The junction departs from the called germline gene at one end, perhaps through a read error. The chain uses TRBV5-5 and TRBJ2-1; 11 positions agree with TRBD2. The CDR3 has 16 amino acids. CDR1 and CDR2 from the germline V gene are SGHKS and YYEKEE (reference sequence). DNA for the CDR3: TGTGCCAGCAGCTCCTTAGGGACTAGCGGCTGGAATGAGCGGTTCTTC. Translation gives CASSSLGTSGWNERFF.

About this clonotype: This could be a read error, since a much larger clone is one nucleotide away. The chain has TRBV28 and TRBJ1-1; perhaps TRBD1 as D (5 bases). CDR1 is MDHEN, CDR2 SYDVKM, per germline. V dropped 11 bases and J dropped 4 bases, with 11 bases sitting between them. This CDR3 region has 11 residues. CDR3 sequence (DNA): TGTGCCTCAAGGGGACCCACTGAAGCTTTCTTT. It yields the protein CASRGPTEAFF.

V usage is TRBV11-1 and J usage is TRBJ2-1; D is unclear. CDR1 is SGHAT, CDR2 FQDESV, per germline (reference sequence). This CDR3 comprises 13 residues. Trimming left V 5 bases short and J 10 bases short, with 15 bases between. CDR3 in DNA: TGTGCCAGCAGCCCCCGTGACAAGGGCGAGCAGTTCTTC. Its translation is CASSPRDKGEQFF.

With respect to this clonotype: The junction departs from the called germline gene at one end, perhaps through a read error. The V and J genes are TRBV11-2 and TRBJ2-7; D remains ambiguous. This CDR3 spans 14 amino acids. Germline loops: CDR1 SGHAT, CDR2 FQNNGV. The CDR3 nucleotides are TGTGCCAACAGCTTAGAAGCTAGTGGCTACGAGCAGTATTTC. Amino acid sequence: CANSLEASGYEQYF.

Of note for this clonotype: A much larger clone lies one base from this, so it may be a read error. The chain combines TRBV18 with TRBJ2-1; D is unresolved. The CDR3 is made up of 14 amino acids. V was trimmed by 3 bases and J by 0 bases, leaving 6 bases between them. Germline CDR1 and CDR2: KGHSH and LQKENI. This CDR3 reads CASSPKDSYNEQFF. Written as DNA, the CDR3 is TGTGCCAGCTCACCGAAGGACTCCTACAATGAGCAGTTCTTC.

A remark on this clonotype: Likely a read error: the CDR3 ends without its conserved phenylalanine or tryptophan. The chain recombines TRBV11-1 with TRBJ2-2; D is unclear. The V end lost 6 bases, the J end lost 3 bases, and 8 bases lay between the germline ends. The CDR3 extends over 13 amino acids. Germline assignment: CDR1 SGHAT and CDR2 FQDESV (reference sequence). The CDR3 DNA sequence: TGTGCCAGCAGTTCTTGGGACACCGGGGAGCTGTTTTCT. Protein product: CASSSWDTGELFS.

This clonotype was recorded many times. The V and J genes are TRBV2 and TRBJ2-6; D unclear. The length of the CDR3 is 13 residues. Germline V gives CDR1 SNHLY, CDR2 FYNNEI. Trimming removed 4 bases from V and 2 bases from J, with 3 bases in between. The CDR3 loop is CASSAPGANVLTF. CDR3 bases: TGTGCCAGCAGTGCCCCTGGGGCCAACGTCCTGACTTTC.

This clonotype was seen at least ten times. The chain uses TRBV28 and TRBJ2-1; TRBD1 aligns across 7 bases. Trimming removed 8 bases from V and 9 bases from J; junction bases left unmatched: 13. Germline-derived CDR1 and CDR2 are MDHEN and SYDVKM. The CDR3 extends over 14 amino acids. The CDR3 sequence is CASFGTVAFSEQFF. The CDR3, as DNA: TGTGCCAGCTTCGGGACAGTCGCATTCAGTGAGCAGTTCTTC. Full variable domain (outside the CDR3, taken from reference TRBV28 and TRBJ2-1): DVKVTQSSRYLVKRTGEKVFLECVQDMDHENMFWYRQDPGLGLRLIYFSYDVKMKEKGDIPEGYSVSREKKERFSLILESASTNQTSMYLCASFGTVAFSEQFFGPGTRLTVL.

Note on this clonotype: A much larger clone differs from this one at a single base, so this may be a read error. The CDR3 ends on some other residue instead of the conserved phenylalanine or tryptophan, so this is likely a read error. The DNA is omitted, as the CDR3 cannot be located on it reliably, and the CDR3 follows TCRdb's listing. CDR3 amino acids: CASSLGTGRERYL. The chain joins TRBV5-1 to TRBJ2-7; the table's TRBD1 call for D was not verified on the DNA. In germline, CDR1 is SGHRS, CDR2 YFSETQ. A total of 13 residues make up the CDR3, ends included.

Points on this clonotype: Given the absence of the conserved phenylalanine or tryptophan at the CDR3 end, a read error is likely. The chain couples TRBV6-6 to TRBJ1-1; D remains unclear. V lost 2 bases and J 0 bases, leaving 13 bases between the germline ends. The CDR3 extends over 16 amino acids. Germline loops: CDR1 MNHNY, CDR2 SVGAGI (reference sequence). DNA for the CDR3: TGTGCCAGCAGTTACAGGCCCGTCAGCATGAACACTGAAGCTTTCTCT. Encoded protein: CASSYRPVSMNTEAFS.

This clonotype was found a few times. This could be a read error, since a much larger clone is one nucleotide away. The V gene is TRBV28, the J gene TRBJ2-5, with TRBD2 identical over 7 bases. The length of the CDR3 is 13 residues. Germline V gene data show CDR1 as MDHEN and CDR2 as SYDVKM. The CDR3 nucleotides are TGTGACAGCAGGTCTAGCGGAGGCCTGACCCAGTACTTC. It yields the protein CDSRSSGGLTQYF.

The chain joins TRBV5-6 to TRBJ2-7; D gene ambiguous. Trimming left V 3 bases short and J 5 bases short, with 15 bases between. The CDR3 is made up of 14 amino acids. The V gene's germline CDR1 is SGHDT and CDR2 YYEEEE. CDR3 sequence: CASSSTVASNEQYF. In nucleotides, the CDR3 is TGTGCCAGCAGCTCAACCGTTGCCAGCAACGAGCAGTACTTC.

Concerning this clonotype itself: Without the conserved terminal phenylalanine or tryptophan, this CDR3 likely stems from a read error. It is unclear where the CDR3 begins or ends on the DNA, so no DNA is shown, and the CDR3 is as TCRdb lists it. This chain links TRBV11-1 with TRBJ1-6; the table's D gene call, TRBD1, was not cross checked with the DNA. The CDR3 has 13 amino acids, counting both end residues. The germline CDR1 and CDR2 sequences are SGHAT and FQDESV (reference sequence). CDR3 region: CASSRTLVSPLQL.

The chain carries TRBV27 and TRBJ1-6; D not certain. Trimming removed 2 bases at V and 9 bases at J, with 11 bases between. CDR1 is MNHEY, CDR2 SMNVEV, per germline (reference sequence). The CDR3 loop spans 14 amino acids. Written as DNA, the CDR3 is TGTGCCAGCAGTTTAAGAAGGGCGAGTTCACCCCTCCACTTT. It is translated as CASSLRRASSPLHF.

In the case of this clonotype: At one boundary the junction diverges from the germline segment, which might be a read error. V usage is TRBV10-3 and J usage is TRBJ1-2, with 8 nucleotides matching TRBD1. Germline-derived CDR1 and CDR2 are ENHRY and SYGVKD. The CDR3 is made up of 14 amino acids. For the CDR3, the DNA is TGTGCCATCACTGAAACCCGGACAGGGTATGGTTACACCTTC. Residues: CAITETRTGYGYTF.

The CDR3 is CASSAGSLGAQETQYF. CDR3 in DNA: TGCGCCAGCAGTGCCGGGTCACTAGGAGCTCAAGAGACCCAGTACTTC. The rearrangement uses TRBV10-2 and TRBJ2-5, with D perhaps TRBD2 (5 bases). The CDR3 consists of 16 residues. The germline CDR1 and CDR2 sequences are WSHSY and SAAADI. The germline V and J ends were trimmed by 4 bases and 2 bases, with 17 bases remaining between them.

A remark on this clonotype: This likely comes from a read error, as the CDR3 has no conserved phenylalanine or tryptophan at its end. The V call is TRBV28, the J call TRBJ2-5; D tentatively reads TRBD1 or TRBD2 (5 bases each). Germline V gene lookup returns CDR1 MDHEN and CDR2 SYDVKM. The CDR3 spans 14 residues. This chain's CDR3 is CASSGDHLRQTQYL. The CDR3, as DNA: TGTGCCAGCAGTGGGGACCACCTCAGGCAGACTCAGTACCTC.

This clonotype was observed a single time. The germline gene is not matched at one end of the junction; a read error may be the cause. The V and J genes are TRBV11-2 and TRBJ2-7, with 9 bases fitting TRBD1. This CDR3 is built from 15 residues. CDR1 is SGHAT, CDR2 FQNNGV, per germline. The CDR3 region has the DNA TGTACCAGCAGCTTACGAAGGACAGGGGAAAATGAGCAGTACTTC. This translates into CTSSLRRTGENEQYF. Together with reference TRBV11-2 and TRBJ2-7, the CDR3 gives the full variable domain: EAGVAQSPRYKIIEKRQSVAFWCNPISGHATLYWYQQILGQGPKLLIQFQNNGVVDDSQLPKDRFSAERLKGVDSTLKIQPAKLEDSAVYLCTSSLRRTGENEQYFGPGTRLTVT.

The J gene is TRBJ1-4, the V gene TRBV28, with D maybe TRBD1 (6 bases). The CDR3 is 17 residues long. Trimming left V 7 bases short and J 0 bases short, with 18 bases between. Germline CDR1 MDHEN, CDR2 SYDVKM. The CDR3 loop reads CASIFGDIFATNEKLFF. CDR3 DNA sequence: TGTGCCAGCATTTTTGGGGACATATTTGCAACTAATGAAAAACTGTTTTTT.

This clonotype was seen many times. The chain has TRBV28 and TRBJ2-5; D unclear. The CDR3 sequence is 13 residues long. Germline CDR1 reads MDHEN; CDR2 reads SYDVKM. Trimming removed 6 bases at V and 3 bases at J, with 11 bases between. In DNA form, the CDR3 reads TGTGCCAGCAGACCGCCGGAAGAAGAGACCCAGTACTTC. Residues: CASRPPEEETQYF.

The CDR3 nucleotides are TGCGCCATGAGCTTACGGACAGGGGGCGACGAGCAGTACTTC. As protein: CAMSLRTGGDEQYF. The genes are TRBV5-1 and TRBJ2-7, with 11 bases lining up with TRBD1. The CDR3 loop spans 14 amino acids. The trim removed 9 bases at V and 5 bases at J, leaving 10 bases unmatched. CDR1 and CDR2 from the germline V gene are SGHRS and YFSETQ.

As regards this clonotype: Just one base apart from a much larger clone, this may be a read error. This likely comes from a read error, as the CDR3 has no conserved phenylalanine or tryptophan at its end. This chain joins TRBV6-4 and TRBJ1-2, with D perhaps TRBD1 (5 bases). The V end was cut by 5 bases, the J end by 4 bases, with 17 bases between. Germline CDR1 is MRHNA and CDR2 is SNTAGT. This CDR3 spans 15 amino acids. This chain's CDR3 is CASSPNLGTTYGYTS. The CDR3 bases are TGTGCCAGCAGTCCCAACTTGGGGACTACCTATGGCTACACCTCC.